This TCR beta chain appears in the sequencing data of a study of a mutant IDH1 vaccine in newly diagnosed glioma. Overall study: Commencement of vaccination occurred 4-6 weeks following radiotherapy alone, or concurrently with temozolomide cycles. Sex among treated patients split roughly 60% male, roughly 38% female; mean age was about 40 years.

Repertoires were generated with immunoSEQ multiplex PCR, while TCRdb's copy carries only in-frame clones and drops some. Among some 45,000 clones listed, approximately 80% were seen once. As for time point: week 35, safety follow-up. The investigators gave 300 ug of mutant IDH1 20-mer peptide in each vaccine dose, together with topical imiquimod. The CDR3 runs to 15 residues. The ends were cut back, 2 bases at V and 4 bases at J, with 14 bases in the middle. The germline gives CDR1 KGHSH, CDR2 LQKENI. In the case of this clone: Its antigen is undetermined.

Here the sequenced sample was PBMCs, taken from a glioma patient whose treatment included an IDH1 peptide vaccine. The rearrangement links TRBV18 to TRBJ1-1, with no clear D. This TCR derives from a woman in her 50s with glioma. The CDR3 region has the DNA TGTGCCAGCTCACCATACGAGGGTCAGGTCACTGAAGCTTTCTTT. Its translation: CASSPYEGQVTEAFF.